This T cell receptor beta chain was found in a study of OX40 agonist ivuxolimab in advanced cancers. The wider study: Ivuxolimab, an antibody acting as an agonist of OX40 (CD134), was used to treat patients.

Study-wide results and limits: Averaged across samples, CD8+ T cells carried more expanded clones than CD4+ did. Relatively little clonal expansion, among the lowest observed, appeared in partial responders at 0.1-3.0 mg/kg. Both CD4+ and CD8+ T cell populations in blood had undergone clonal expansion by week 6 at 0.1 to 3.0 mg/kg.

Sequencing used immunoSEQ multiplex PCR; TCRdb keeps in-frame clones, though not all of them. The sample consists of more than 35,000 clones, about 89% of them appearing once. With respect to this clone: Its antigen is unidentified.

Between the trimmed V and J ends, which lost 4 bases and 4 bases, there was a span of 12 bases. This CDR3 has 13 residues. CDR1 and CDR2 from the germline V gene are SGHNT and YYREEE (reference sequence). The source of this sequence is an adult with an advanced solid tumor such as melanoma, head and neck, liver or kidney cancer. The chain joins TRBV5-4 to TRBJ2-7; maybe TRBD2 (6 bases). This material consisted of CD4+ or CD8+ T cells sorted from blood, taken in a trial of the OX40 agonist ivuxolimab. As DNA, the CDR3 is TGTGCCAGCAGCAAGGACTATCTGTACGAGCAGTACTTC. This codes for CASSKDYLYEQYF.